This entry lists 27 T cell receptor beta chains sequenced from one sample in a study of tumor and adjacent non-tumor tissue in lung cancer. RNA was extracted from bulk tissue without any cell sorting. The library came from three nested PCR rounds adapted from ARM-PCR protocols. TCRdb re-analysed the multiplex PCR reads in MiXCR, keeping a single row per CDR3 protein. The table includes tens of thousands of distinct CDR3 sequences, nearly 70% detected once. Specimen: lung tumor tissue. The receptor source for this set is a woman aged 70-85 years with non-small cell lung cancer.

This clonotype was detected ten times or more. This chain links TRBV6-1 with TRBJ2-7; 11 bases line up with TRBD1. V shed 7 bases, J shed 2 bases, and the junction held 10 bases outside the gene matches. The germline V gene has CDR1 MNHNS and CDR2 SASEGT. The CDR3 extends over 16 amino acids. This chain's CDR3 is CASTRPGQGATYEQYF. CDR3 nucleotide sequence: TGTGCCAGCACCCGACCTGGACAGGGGGCCACCTACGAGCAGTACTTC.

This clonotype was seen a few times. The chain couples TRBV10-1 to TRBJ2-7; 16 positions match TRBD2. This CDR3 contains 19 residues. From germline, CDR1 is WNHNN and CDR2 SYGVQD (reference sequence). Trimming removed 7 bases from V and 4 bases from J; junction bases left unmatched: 16. The CDR3: CASNGQDGTSGRAWYEQYF. The CDR3 DNA is TGCGCCAGCAACGGACAGGACGGGACTAGCGGGAGGGCCTGGTACGAGCAGTACTTC.

The sample holds many counts of this clonotype. V is TRBV7-9 and J is TRBJ1-2; a weak D match, TRBD1 (6 bases). Trimming took off 5 bases at V and 3 bases at J, with 16 bases between the two ends. Germline CDR1 SEHNR, CDR2 FQNEAQ (reference sequence). CDR3 length equals 15 residues. In DNA, the CDR3 is TGTGCCAGCAGCGTACAGGGATCTCCCTACTATGGCTACACCTTC. Amino acids: CASSVQGSPYYGYTF. Using reference TRBV7-9 and TRBJ1-2 for the parts outside the CDR3, the full variable domain is DTGVSQNPRHKITKRGQNVTFRCDPISEHNRLYWYRQTLGQGPEFLTYFQNEAQLEKSRLLSDRFSAERPKGSFSTLEIQRTEQGDSAMYLCASSVQGSPYYGYTFGSGTRLTVV.

A remark on this clonotype: This CDR3 fails to terminate in the conserved phenylalanine or tryptophan, so it likely reflects a read error. Because the CDR3's place on the DNA is in doubt, the DNA is left out and the CDR3 is given as listed by TCRdb. The chain combines TRBV6-1 with TRBJ2-1; the table's TRBD2 call for D was not verified on the DNA. Germline CDR1 and CDR2: MNHNS and SASEGT. The CDR3 adds up to 19 amino acids, both ends counted. The CDR3 loop is CASRVRGLAPAGSYNERFL.

V usage is TRBV5-1 and J usage is TRBJ2-5, with D maybe TRBD2 (5 bases). The germline V gene encodes CDR1 SGHRS and CDR2 YFSETQ. This CDR3 contains 15 residues. V was cut by 5 bases and J by 4 bases, with 18 bases left in between. This CDR3 is CASSPHSRRTETQYF. Here the CDR3 DNA reads TGCGCCAGCAGTCCCCATAGCAGGAGGACAGAGACCCAGTACTTC.

Of note for this clonotype: Relative to the germline gene, one junction end is altered; a read error may explain this. The chain links TRBV29-1 to TRBJ2-3; 9 nucleotides agree with TRBD2. The CDR3 consists of 16 residues. Per germline, CDR1 SQVTM and CDR2 ANQGSEA. This CDR3 reads CSLESLAGEGTDTRYF. The CDR3 DNA follows: TGCAGCCTTGAAAGTTTAGCGGGAGAAGGCACAGATACGCGGTATTTT.

This chain uses TRBV20-1 with TRBJ2-7; D is possibly TRBD2 (7 bases). Trimming took off 4 bases at V and 3 bases at J, with 13 bases between the two ends. Germline-derived CDR1 and CDR2 are DFQATT and SNEGSKA (reference sequence). This CDR3 spans 13 amino acids. CDR3 DNA sequence: TGCAGTGCTAACTGGGGGGGCGACTACGAGCAGTACTTC. It specifies CSANWGGDYEQYF.

Concerning this clonotype itself: This sequence may be a read error, since a much larger clone differs from it by one base. This chain connects TRBV7-9 to TRBJ2-3; a weak D match, TRBD2 (5 bases). CDR1 is SEHNR and CDR2 is FQNEAQ in the germline V gene (reference sequence). CDR3 size: 13 residues. The CDR3: CVAMLGDVDTQYF. The CDR3 bases are TGTGTCGCCATGTTGGGAGATGTGGATACGCAGTATTTT.

On this clonotype itself: Germline and junction disagree at one end, which may indicate a read error. This chain joins TRBV6-1 and TRBJ1-5; 7 nucleotides match TRBD1. Germline V lookup: CDR1 MNHNS, CDR2 SASEGT. The CDR3 extends over 15 amino acids. The DNA of the CDR3 is TGTGCCAGCGGGACCAGGGGGGTGAACAATCAGGCCCAGCATTTT. It is translated as CASGTRGVNNQAQHF.

Worth noting for this clonotype: It may be a read error: a sequence one base away is much more abundant. This chain joins TRBV20-1 and TRBJ2-1; D is perhaps TRBD2 (6 bases). Germline V gene sequence: CDR1 DFQATT, CDR2 SNEGSKA (reference sequence). The CDR3 totals 14 residues. The V end lost 3 bases, the J end lost 10 bases, and 19 bases lay between the germline ends. CDR3 DNA sequence: TGCAGTGCTAGCTGGACTACCCGATGGTACGAGCAGTTCTTC. This sequence encodes CSASWTTRWYEQFF.

Remarks on this clonotype: One end of the junction is discordant with germline, which a read error may explain. The chain combines TRBV13 with TRBJ1-2; TRBD1 aligns across 12 bases. Germline loops: CDR1 PRHDT, CDR2 FYEKMQ (reference sequence). This CDR3 region has 16 residues. CDR3 DNA sequence: TGTGCCAGCAGTTTAGAGGGACAGGGGGCTTTCTGTGGCTACACCTTC. Protein product: CASSLEGQGAFCGYTF. Filled out from reference TRBV13 and TRBJ1-2, the complete variable domain reads AAGVIQSPRHLIKEKRETATLKCYPIPRHDTVYWYQQGPGQDPQFLISFYEKMQSDKGSIPDRFSAQQFSDYHSELNMSSLELGDSALYFCASSLEGQGAFCGYTFGSGTRLTVV.

Comment on this clonotype: A much larger clone lies one base from this, so it may be a read error. This chain joins TRBV20-1 and TRBJ2-1; D not resolved. This CDR3 region has 11 residues. The V end was cut by 7 bases, the J end by 6 bases, with 10 bases between. The germline gives CDR1 DFQATT, CDR2 SNEGSKA (reference sequence). CDR3 in DNA: TGCAGTGTTAGTCTCAGCAATGAGCAGTTCTTC. It is translated as CSVSLSNEQFF.

The genes are TRBV28 and TRBJ2-7; D gene unclear. Germline assignment: CDR1 MDHEN and CDR2 SYDVKM. This CDR3 is 14 amino acids long. V dropped 8 bases and J dropped 5 bases, with 19 bases sitting between them. The CDR3 here is CASASAETRDEQYF. Written as DNA, the CDR3 is TGTGCCAGCGCCTCCGCCGAGACAAGGGACGAGCAGTACTTC.

V gene TRBV5-1 combines with J gene TRBJ2-7; 9 bases match TRBD1. This CDR3 is 14 amino acids long. The germline V gene has CDR1 SGHRS and CDR2 YFSETQ. CDR3 sequence reads: CDSSPGTGHYEQYF. CDR3 nucleotide sequence: TGCGATAGCAGCCCCGGGACAGGGCACTACGAGCAGTACTTC.

Comment on this clonotype: At one end the junction does not follow the germline gene, possibly because of a read error. The chain is built from TRBV28 and TRBJ2-5; 10 bases align to TRBD1. The CDR3 length is 16 residues. Looked up from germline, CDR1 is MDHEN and CDR2 is SYDVKM. The CDR3 nucleotides read TGTGCCAGCAGTTCAAGACAGGGGGCAAGCCAAGAGACCCGGTACTTC. Its protein product is CASSSRQGASQETRYF.

A remark on this clonotype: A much larger clone lies a single base off, so this may be a read error. The chain combines TRBV7-8 with TRBJ2-1; D perhaps matches TRBD1 (6 bases). Germline V gene data show CDR1 as SGHVS and CDR2 as FQNEAQ. There are 15 residues in the CDR3. CDR3 nucleotides: TGTGTCAGCAGCTTAGGGGCAGGGGCTTACAATGAGCAGTTCTTC. Its translation is CVSSLGAGAYNEQFF.

The chain joins TRBV4-1 to TRBJ1-4; D remains unclear. CDR3 size: 15 residues. Trimming took off 1 base at V and 6 bases at J, with 12 bases between the two ends. From germline, CDR1 is MGHRA and CDR2 YSYEKL. The CDR3 region has the DNA TGCGCCAGCAGCCAAGGACGGAGGATTGATGAAAAACTGTTTTTT. Amino acid sequence: CASSQGRRIDEKLFF.

This clonotype appeared a single time. This is likely a read error, given that the CDR3 carries no conserved phenylalanine or tryptophan at its end. The J gene is TRBJ2-3, the V gene TRBV6-2 or TRBV6-3, with D possibly being TRBD1 (5 bases). The CDR3 extends over 13 amino acids. V was pared by 7 bases and J by 6 bases, with 14 bases between. CDR1 is MNHEY, CDR2 SVGEGT, per germline. CDR3 residues: CASTTDNSDTQYS. CDR3 bases: TGTGCCAGCACCACGGACAATTCGGATACGCAGTATTCC.

This clonotype was seen repeatedly, ten times or more. The V call is TRBV20-1, the J call TRBJ2-7; 12 nucleotides line up with TRBD2. Germline CDR1 reads DFQATT; CDR2 reads SNEGSKA (reference sequence). The trim removed 6 bases at V and 6 bases at J, leaving 18 bases unmatched. This CDR3 has 17 residues. Here the CDR3 reads CSANPTSGGSFGSEQYF. The CDR3 nucleotides read TGCAGTGCAAACCCGACTAGCGGGGGTTCGTTTGGATCCGAGCAGTACTTC.

A few counts support this clonotype. A much larger clone lies a single base off, so this may be a read error. The chain combines TRBV20-1 with TRBJ2-7, with 9 bases fitting TRBD2. This CDR3 contains 16 residues. V trimming: 8 bases; J trimming: 2 bases; junction bases outside the gene matches: 16. The V gene's germline CDR1 is DFQATT and CDR2 SNEGSKA (reference sequence). The chain's CDR3 is CSTQPTVLAGPYEQYF. DNA for the CDR3: TGCAGTACGCAACCTACGGTACTAGCGGGCCCCTACGAGCAGTACTTC.

Comment on this clonotype: A much larger clone differs by one base, so this may be a read error. This chain connects TRBV7-9 to TRBJ2-1; 11 positions match TRBD2. With 5 bases clipped from V and 7 bases from J, the junction kept 7 bases outside the gene matches. The CDR3 spans 15 residues. The germline V gene has CDR1 SEHNR and CDR2 FQNEAQ (reference sequence). DNA for the CDR3: TGTGCCAGCAGCGGGGCTAGCGGGAGGCAGAATGAGCAGTTCTTC. Protein sequence: CASSGASGRQNEQFF. The variable domain in full, completed from reference TRBV7-9 and TRBJ2-1, reads DTGVSQNPRHKITKRGQNVTFRCDPISEHNRLYWYRQTLGQGPEFLTYFQNEAQLEKSRLLSDRFSAERPKGSFSTLEIQRTEQGDSAMYLCASSGASGRQNEQFFGPGTRLTVL.

The sample holds a few counts of this clonotype. The chain recombines TRBV5-1 with TRBJ1-1; the match to TRBD1 covers 9 bases. The CDR3 covers 15 residues. Germline CDR1 reads SGHRS; CDR2 reads YFSETQ. The J segment lost 4 bases and the V segment lost 0 bases, leaving 4 bases of the junction unmatched. The CDR3 nucleotides are TGCGCCAGCAGCTTGGACAGGGGGCAGGGCACTGAAGCTTTCTTT. Translation gives CASSLDRGQGTEAFF.

A word on this clonotype: Compared with germline, one end of the junction differs, possibly owing to a read error. The V and J genes are TRBV6-2 or TRBV6-3 and TRBJ2-5; D may be TRBD2 (6 bases). From germline, CDR1 is MNHEY and CDR2 SVGEGT. This CDR3 is built from 16 residues. Here the CDR3 DNA reads TGTGCCAGCTTCACCCCTCCGGACTACATCCAAGAGACCCAGTACTTT. Its protein is CASFTPPDYIQETQYF.

This clonotype is judged medium-sized. V is TRBV12-3 or TRBV12-4 and J is TRBJ1-2; D is ambiguous. The CDR3 runs to 15 residues. V lost 3 bases and J 8 bases, leaving 19 bases between the germline ends. The CDR3 coding sequence is TGTGCCAGCAGTTTCAGTGGACCACGGGCGAAAGGCTACACCTTC. Protein sequence: CASSFSGPRAKGYTF.

As to this clonotype: A junction boundary mismatches the germline segment, possibly from a read error. The chain recombines TRBV28 with TRBJ2-1, with D possibly matching TRBD1 (5 bases). This CDR3 is built from 17 residues. Germline lookup yields CDR1 MDHEN and CDR2 SYDVKM. The CDR3 here is CASTHGQGIAWANGQFF. CDR3 coding DNA: TGTGCCAGCACTCACGGCCAGGGAATCGCCTGGGCCAATGGGCAGTTCTTC.

Regarding this clonotype: A much larger clone differs by one base, so this may be a read error. The chain joins TRBV5-1 to TRBJ2-1; 7 bases are shared with TRBD2. The V gene's germline CDR1 is SGHRS and CDR2 YFSETQ. The CDR3 has 14 amino acids. The CDR3 DNA sequence: TGCGCCGGCAGCCCATTTAGCGGGCAGAATGAGCAGTTCTTC. Protein sequence: CAGSPFSGQNEQFF. The full variable domain, completed using reference TRBV5-1 and TRBJ2-1, is KAGVTQTPRYLIKTRGQQVTLSCSPISGHRSVSWYQQTPGQGLQFLFEYFSETQRNKGNFPGRFSGRQFSNSRSEMNVSTLELGDSALYLCAGSPFSGQNEQFFGPGTRLTVL.

Turning to this clonotype: The final CDR3 position lacks the conserved phenylalanine or tryptophan, pointing to a likely read error. The chain combines TRBV20-1 with TRBJ2-7; 7 bases match TRBD1. V lost 0 bases, J lost 1 base, and 6 bases stayed unmatched. The length of the CDR3 is 15 residues. Germline CDR1 and CDR2: DFQATT and SNEGSKA (reference sequence). The CDR3 protein is CSARDLAGGSYEQYL. The CDR3 nucleotides read TGCAGTGCTAGAGATCTGGCAGGGGGTTCCTACGAGCAGTACTTA.